This is a list of T cell receptor beta chains from one sample in a study of blood T cell repertoires in COVID-19. The data were produced by immunoSEQ multiplex PCR, yet TCRdb's version contains in-frame clones alone and is incomplete. The sample consists of some 380,000 clones, nearly 90% of them appearing once. Material for sequencing was peripheral blood. The receptors were gathered from a young man with active or convalescent COVID-19. The CDR3 runs from the conserved cysteine through the conserved F or W. D genes are given only for firm matches.

v_call: TRBV20-1; d_call: TRBD1; j_call: TRBJ1-2; cdr3_nt: TGCAGTGCTAGTGGGGACAGGGTTTCCCCTTCTGGCTACACCTTC; cdr3_aa: CSASGDRVSPSGYTF
v_call: TRBV6-6; d_call: NA; j_call: TRBJ2-5; cdr3_nt: TGTGCCAGCAGTTATCGGCGGAACCAAGAGACCCAGTACTTC; cdr3_aa: CASSYRRNQETQYF
v_call: TRBV7-2; d_call: NA; j_call: TRBJ1-3; cdr3_nt: TGTGCCAGCAGCTTACTTCCCAGGGCGCCGACGTCTGGAAACACCATATATTTT; cdr3_aa: CASSLLPRAPTSGNTIYF
v_call: TRBV12-3/TRBV12-4; d_call: NA; j_call: TRBJ1-5; cdr3_nt: TGTGCCAGCAGTTGGACAACGAATCAGCCCCAGCATTTT; cdr3_aa: CASSWTTNQPQHF
v_call: TRBV27; d_call: NA; j_call: TRBJ1-2; cdr3_nt: TGTGCCAGCGGAGGGTGGTATGGCTACACCTTC; cdr3_aa: CASGGWYGYTF
v_call: TRBV11-2; d_call: TRBD1; j_call: TRBJ2-3; cdr3_nt: TGTGCCAGCAGCCGGACAGGGGATTTATACACAGATACGCAGTATTTT; cdr3_aa: CASSRTGDLYTDTQYF
v_call: TRBV4-1; d_call: TRBD2; j_call: TRBJ2-5; cdr3_nt: TGCGCCAGCAGCCAATGGCCACTAGCGGGGGTCCAAGAGACCCAGTACTTC; cdr3_aa: CASSQWPLAGVQETQYF
v_call: TRBV7-9; d_call: TRBD1; j_call: TRBJ2-7; cdr3_nt: TGTGCCAGCAGCTCGGTTACAGGGGATTACGAGCAGTACTTC; cdr3_aa: CASSSVTGDYEQYF
v_call: TRBV4-3; d_call: TRBD1; j_call: TRBJ1-1; cdr3_nt: TGCGCCAGCAGCCAGGAGGACAGGGGGAACACTGAAGCTTTCTTT; cdr3_aa: CASSQEDRGNTEAFF
v_call: TRBV11-3; d_call: TRBD2; j_call: TRBJ2-1; cdr3_nt: TGTGCCAGCAGCCCATCTGAGGGAGGGCCGTCATATGAGCAGTTCTTC; cdr3_aa: CASSPSEGGPSYEQFF